This T cell receptor (beta chain) came from a study of graft-versus-host responses after intestinal transplantation. Study information: Multivisceral, liver-intestinal, or isolated intestinal transplants were received by the recipients. Tacrolimus and steroids were given for two to four years to all recipients after anti-thymocyte globulin induction.

Data came from immunoSEQ multiplex PCR; TCRdb stores just in-frame clones and leaves some out. The table lists about 90,000 clones, roughly 91% of them singletons, with less than 1.5% in the top ten. Remarks on this clone: The target antigen is unknown.

Whole-study findings and limits: Ileal or blood samples showed some GvH clones first, and such clones were also found in recipient marrow. Maximum circulating GvH clone levels tracked with early post-transplant HvG decreases.

This receptor was identified in a human donor who was the organ donor for an intestinal transplant. The specimen comprised unstimulated CD8+ T cells sorted from spleen or lymph node cells, sampled before transplant.

Written as DNA, the CDR3 is TGTGCCAGCAGCCCGTGGAGGGGTTCTGGGGCCAACGTCCTGACTTTC. This codes for CASSPWRGSGANVLTF. V and J are TRBV7-8 and TRBJ2-6, with TRBD2 as a possible D gene (6 bases). CDR3 length: 16 amino acids. The germline gives CDR1 SGHVS, CDR2 FQNEAQ. V lost 5 bases, J lost 1 base, and 12 bases lay in between.